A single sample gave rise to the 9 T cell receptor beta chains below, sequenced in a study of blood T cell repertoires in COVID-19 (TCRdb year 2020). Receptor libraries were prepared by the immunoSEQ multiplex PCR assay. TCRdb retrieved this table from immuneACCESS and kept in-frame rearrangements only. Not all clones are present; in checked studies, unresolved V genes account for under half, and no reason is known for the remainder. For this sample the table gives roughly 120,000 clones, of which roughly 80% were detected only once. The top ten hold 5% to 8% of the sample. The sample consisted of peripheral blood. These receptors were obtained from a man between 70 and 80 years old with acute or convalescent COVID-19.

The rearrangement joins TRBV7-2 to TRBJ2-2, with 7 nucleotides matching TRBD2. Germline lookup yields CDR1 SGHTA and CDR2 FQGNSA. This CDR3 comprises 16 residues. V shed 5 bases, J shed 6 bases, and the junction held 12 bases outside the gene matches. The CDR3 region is CASSPPERDISGELFF. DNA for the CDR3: TGTGCCAGCAGCCCCCCCGAGCGGGATATATCCGGGGAGCTGTTTTTT.

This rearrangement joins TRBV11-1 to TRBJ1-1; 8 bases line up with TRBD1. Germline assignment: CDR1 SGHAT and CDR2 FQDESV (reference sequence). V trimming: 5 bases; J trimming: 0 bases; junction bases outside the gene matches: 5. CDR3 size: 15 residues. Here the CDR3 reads CASSPGQAMNTEAFF. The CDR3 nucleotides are TGTGCCAGCAGCCCGGGACAGGCGATGAACACTGAAGCTTTCTTT.

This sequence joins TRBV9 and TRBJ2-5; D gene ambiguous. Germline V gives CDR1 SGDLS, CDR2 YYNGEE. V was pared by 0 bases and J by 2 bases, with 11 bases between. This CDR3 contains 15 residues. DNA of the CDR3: TGTGCCAGCAGCGTAGGGGTTGCGGATCAAGAGACCCAGTACTTC. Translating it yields CASSVGVADQETQYF.

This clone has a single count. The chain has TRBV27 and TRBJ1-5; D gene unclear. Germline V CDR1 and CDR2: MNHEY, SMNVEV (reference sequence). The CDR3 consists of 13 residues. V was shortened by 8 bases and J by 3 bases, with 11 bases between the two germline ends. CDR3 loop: CASGREYNQPQHF. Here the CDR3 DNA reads TGTGCCAGCGGACGGGAATACAATCAGCCCCAGCATTTT.

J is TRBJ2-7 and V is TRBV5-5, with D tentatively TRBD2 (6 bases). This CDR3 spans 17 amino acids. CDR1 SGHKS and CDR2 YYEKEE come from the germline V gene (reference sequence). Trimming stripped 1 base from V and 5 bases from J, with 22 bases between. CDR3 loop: CASSLIPGRAGRNEQYF. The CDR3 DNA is TGTGCCAGCAGCTTGATCCCCGGCAGGGCAGGGAGGAACGAGCAGTACTTC.

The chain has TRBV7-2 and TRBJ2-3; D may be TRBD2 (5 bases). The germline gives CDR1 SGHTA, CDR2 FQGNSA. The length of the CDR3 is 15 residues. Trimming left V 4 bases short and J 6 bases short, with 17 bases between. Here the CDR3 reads CASSSTVLGGDTQYF. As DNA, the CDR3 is TGTGCCAGCAGCTCAACCGTACTAGGTGGGGATACGCAGTATTTT.

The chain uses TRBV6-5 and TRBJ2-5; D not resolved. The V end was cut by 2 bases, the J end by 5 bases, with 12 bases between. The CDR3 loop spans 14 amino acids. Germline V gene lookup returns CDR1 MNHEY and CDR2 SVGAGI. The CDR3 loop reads CASSYRSRRETQYF. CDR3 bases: TGTGCCAGCAGTTACAGGAGTCGGCGGGAGACCCAGTACTTC.

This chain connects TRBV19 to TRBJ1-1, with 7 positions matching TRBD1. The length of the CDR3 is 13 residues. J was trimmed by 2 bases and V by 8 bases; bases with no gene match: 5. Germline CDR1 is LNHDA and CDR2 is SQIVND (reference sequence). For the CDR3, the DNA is TGTGCCAGTGGGGACAGACCTAACACTGAAGCTTTCTTT. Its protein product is CASGDRPNTEAFF. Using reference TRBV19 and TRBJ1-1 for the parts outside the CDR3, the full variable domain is DGGITQSPKYLFRKEGQNVTLSCEQNLNHDAMYWYRQDPGQGLRLIYYSQIVNDFQKGDIAEGYSVSREKKESFPLTVTSAQKNPTAFYLCASGDRPNTEAFFGQGTRLTVV.

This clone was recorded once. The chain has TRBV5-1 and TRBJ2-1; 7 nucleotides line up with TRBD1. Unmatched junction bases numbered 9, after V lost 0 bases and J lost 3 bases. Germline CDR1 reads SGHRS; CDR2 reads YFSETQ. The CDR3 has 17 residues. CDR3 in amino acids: CASSLAIVGGLYNEQFF. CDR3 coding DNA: TGCGCCAGCAGCTTGGCCATTGTAGGGGGCCTCTACAATGAGCAGTTCTTC. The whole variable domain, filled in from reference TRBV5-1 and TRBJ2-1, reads KAGVTQTPRYLIKTRGQQVTLSCSPISGHRSVSWYQQTPGQGLQFLFEYFSETQRNKGNFPGRFSGRQFSNSRSEMNVSTLELGDSALYLCASSLAIVGGLYNEQFFGPGTRLTVL.